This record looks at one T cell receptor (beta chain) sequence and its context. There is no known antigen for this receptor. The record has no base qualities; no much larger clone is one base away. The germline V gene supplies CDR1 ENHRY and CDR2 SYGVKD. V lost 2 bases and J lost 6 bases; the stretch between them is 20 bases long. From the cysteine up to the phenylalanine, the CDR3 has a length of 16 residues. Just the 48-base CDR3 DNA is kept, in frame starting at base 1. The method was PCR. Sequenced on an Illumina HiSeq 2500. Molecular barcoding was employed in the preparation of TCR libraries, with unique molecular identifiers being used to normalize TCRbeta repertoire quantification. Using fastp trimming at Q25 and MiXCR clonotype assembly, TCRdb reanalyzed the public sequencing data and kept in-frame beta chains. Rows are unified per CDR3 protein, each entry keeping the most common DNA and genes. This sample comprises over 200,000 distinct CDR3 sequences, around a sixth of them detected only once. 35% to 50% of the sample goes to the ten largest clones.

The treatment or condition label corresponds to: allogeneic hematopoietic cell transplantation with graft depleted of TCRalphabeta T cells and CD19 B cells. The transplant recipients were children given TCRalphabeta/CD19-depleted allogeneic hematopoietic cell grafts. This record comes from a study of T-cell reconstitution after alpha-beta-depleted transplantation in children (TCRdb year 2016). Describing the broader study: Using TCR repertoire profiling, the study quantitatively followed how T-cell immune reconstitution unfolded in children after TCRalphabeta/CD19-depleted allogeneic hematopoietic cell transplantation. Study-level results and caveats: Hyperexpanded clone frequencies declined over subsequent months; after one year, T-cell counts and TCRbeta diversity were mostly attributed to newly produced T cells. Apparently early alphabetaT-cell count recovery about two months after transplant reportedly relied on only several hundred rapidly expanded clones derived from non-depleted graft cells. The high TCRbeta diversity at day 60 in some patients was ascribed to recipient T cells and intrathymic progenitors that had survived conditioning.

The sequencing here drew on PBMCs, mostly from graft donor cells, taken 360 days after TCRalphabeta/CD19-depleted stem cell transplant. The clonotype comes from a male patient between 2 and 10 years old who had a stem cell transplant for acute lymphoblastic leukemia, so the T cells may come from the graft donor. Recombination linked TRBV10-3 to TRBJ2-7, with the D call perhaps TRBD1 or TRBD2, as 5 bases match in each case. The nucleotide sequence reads TGTGCCATCAGTGAGGAGGGGCACACAAATCCCGTCGAGCAGTACTTC. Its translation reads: CAISEEGHTNPVEQYF.